This entry concerns a single T cell receptor beta chain. As yet, its antigen is unknown. The data are from a study of shared clonotypes between healthy human individuals. Study-level findings and limits: The sampled material consisted only of blood, and tissue repertoires are likely to differ.

CDR1 MGHDK and CDR2 SYGVNS come from the germline V gene. CDR3 length equals 16 residues. V dropped 2 bases and J dropped 8; count of bases not matched to a gene: 10. Samples underwent the assay at deep level. For unsorted PBMC, around 300 ng DNA per replicate equaled some 33,000 T cell genomes. Unsorted PBMCs provided DNA that was sequenced on ten immunoSEQ deep assay plates. Sequenced by immunoSEQ multiplex PCR; TCRdb stores in-frame clones only, minus some. The sample has some 470,000 clones; 75% to 85% are singletons. The receptor was derived from a woman in her forties in good health. Some clones in this sample may be carry-over from other donors' samples. Sequenced sample: PBMCs. This chain uses TRBV25-1 with TRBJ1-4; 8 bases are a match to TRBD1. CDR3 DNA sequence: TGTGCCAGCAGTGAAGACAGGGGCGACGGGGGGGAAAAACTGTTTTTT. Residues: CASSEDRGDGGEKLFF.